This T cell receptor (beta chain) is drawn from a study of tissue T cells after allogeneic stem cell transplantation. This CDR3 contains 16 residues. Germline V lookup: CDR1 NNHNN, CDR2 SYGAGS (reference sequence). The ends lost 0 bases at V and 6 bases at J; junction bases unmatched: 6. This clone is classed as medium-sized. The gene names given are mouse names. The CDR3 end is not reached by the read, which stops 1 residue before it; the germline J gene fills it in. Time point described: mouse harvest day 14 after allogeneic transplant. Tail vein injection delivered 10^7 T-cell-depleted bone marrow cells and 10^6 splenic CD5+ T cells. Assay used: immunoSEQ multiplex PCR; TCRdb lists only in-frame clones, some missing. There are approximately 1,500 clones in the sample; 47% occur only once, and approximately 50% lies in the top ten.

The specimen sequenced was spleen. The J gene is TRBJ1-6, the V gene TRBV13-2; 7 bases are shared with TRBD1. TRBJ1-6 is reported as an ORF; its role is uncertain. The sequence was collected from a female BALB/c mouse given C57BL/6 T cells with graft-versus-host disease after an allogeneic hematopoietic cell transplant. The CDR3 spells CASGDASGGPNSPLYF. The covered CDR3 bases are TGTGCCAGCGGTGATGCTTCAGGGGGGCCTAATTCGCCCCTCTAC.